This T cell receptor beta chain was recorded in a study of OX40 agonist ivuxolimab in advanced cancers. This CDR3 spans 18 amino acids. The junction had 8 bases not matched to a gene; V was cut back by 1 base and J by 0 bases. The germline V gene encodes CDR1 MNHNS and CDR2 SASEGT. Sequencing was performed with immunoSEQ multiplex PCR; in TCRdb, only in-frame clones are kept and a portion is missing. The profile shows tens of thousands of clones, around four fifths of them singletons. The sequencing here drew on CD4+ or CD8+ T cells sorted from blood, taken in a trial of the OX40 agonist ivuxolimab. The TCR was taken from an adult with an advanced solid tumor such as melanoma, head and neck, liver or kidney cancer. The chain recombines TRBV6-1 with TRBJ1-4; 7 positions agree with TRBD1. DNA for the CDR3: TGTGCCAGCAGTGAAGGGGCCCTTGGACAGGCAACTAATGAAAAACTGTTTTTT. Its translation: CASSEGALGQATNEKLFF.